This T cell receptor beta chain was recorded in a study of cytomegalovirus exposure and HLA in healthy donors. Study results and limitations: Later examination showed HLA-associated TCR beta chains had greater clonal expansion than equally common others.

Remarks on this clone: As yet, its antigen is unknown.

Primers: 60 Vbeta forward and 13 Jbeta reverse. The repertoire was sequenced with immunoSEQ multiplex PCR; TCRdb's copy has only in-frame clones and lacks some. The sample contains 150,000 to 200,000 clones, around three quarters of which appear only once. This CDR3 has 12 amino acids. Germline V lookup: CDR1 SNHLY, CDR2 FYNNEI. The V gene lost 7 bases and the J gene lost 4 bases, with 11 bases spanning the gap. The V and J genes are TRBV2 and TRBJ2-7; maybe TRBD1 (6 bases). The sequence derives from a woman in her twenties or thirties in good health and CMV-seropositive. Sequenced: PBMCs. The CDR3 region is CASNRVGYEQYF. DNA of the CDR3: TGTGCCAGCAACAGGGTAGGATACGAGCAGTACTTC. Complete variable domain (other parts from reference TRBV2 and TRBJ2-7): EPEVTQTPSHQVTQMGQEVILRCVPISNHLYFYWYRQILGQKVEFLVSFYNNEISEKSEIFDDQFSVERPDGSNFTLKIRSTKLEDSAMYFCASNRVGYEQYFGPGTRLTVT.